This is a list of T cell receptor beta chains from one sample in a study of blood T cell repertoires in COVID-19. Here immunoSEQ multiplex PCR was the method, and the copy in TCRdb shows in-frame clones only, minus some. The sample carries 200,000 to 250,000 clones, roughly 90% recorded once. The specimen sequenced was peripheral blood. The receptors originated from a woman aged 55 to 70 with acute or convalescent COVID-19. Each CDR3 is given with its conserved first and last residue. Each record gives: V gene, D gene, J gene, clone size, CDR3 protein, CDR3 DNA. The D gene is left open where the match is weak. Size tells how often a clone was seen (once, few, many) or the class of an expanded clone, and some rows leave it out.

v_call: TRBV19
d_call: TRBD2
j_call: TRBJ2-3
clone_size: -
cdr3_aa: CASSRASGLFTDTQYF
cdr3_nt: TGTGCCAGTAGTCGGGCTAGCGGGCTTTTCACAGATACGCAGTATTTT

v_call: TRBV27
d_call: TRBD1
j_call: TRBJ1-2
clone_size: -
cdr3_aa: CASRQGAHYGYTF
cdr3_nt: TGTGCCAGCAGACAGGGGGCCCACTATGGCTACACCTTC

v_call: TRBV12-3/TRBV12-4
d_call: -
j_call: TRBJ2-2
clone_size: -
cdr3_aa: CASSQGGSGELFF
cdr3_nt: TGTGCCAGCAGTCAGGGTGGGTCCGGGGAGCTGTTTTTT

v_call: TRBV9
d_call: -
j_call: TRBJ1-4
clone_size: -
cdr3_aa: CASSVGVIRATNEKLFF
cdr3_nt: TGTGCCAGCAGCGTAGGTGTCATCCGAGCAACTAATGAAAAACTGTTTTTT

v_call: TRBV5-4
d_call: TRBD2
j_call: TRBJ2-3
clone_size: -
cdr3_aa: CASSLAGGLADTQYF
cdr3_nt: TGTGCCAGCAGCTTGGCGGGGGGGCTGGCAGATACGCAGTATTTT

v_call: TRBV2
d_call: -
j_call: TRBJ1-2
clone_size: -
cdr3_aa: CASNAQGSNYGYTF
cdr3_nt: TGTGCCAGCAATGCACAGGGATCCAACTATGGCTACACCTTC

v_call: TRBV19
d_call: TRBD2
j_call: TRBJ2-2
clone_size: -
cdr3_aa: CASSILLGGRIGELFF
cdr3_nt: TGTGCCAGTAGTATTCTGTTGGGCGGGAGGATCGGGGAGCTGTTTTTT

v_call: TRBV18
d_call: -
j_call: TRBJ2-1
clone_size: -
cdr3_aa: CASSGRGGSRYNEQFF
cdr3_nt: TGTGCCAGCTCAGGACGCGGGGGCTCTAGGTACAATGAGCAGTTCTTC

v_call: TRBV7-9
d_call: -
j_call: TRBJ2-7
clone_size: -
cdr3_aa: CASRPMTAPYEQYF
cdr3_nt: TGTGCCAGCAGACCCATGACAGCTCCCTACGAGCAGTACTTC

v_call: TRBV5-6
d_call: -
j_call: TRBJ1-3
clone_size: -
cdr3_aa: CASSLTPFTSSGNTIYF
cdr3_nt: TGTGCCAGCAGCTTAACTCCCTTTACTAGCTCTGGAAACACCATATATTTT

v_call: TRBV2
d_call: TRBD2
j_call: TRBJ2-1
clone_size: -
cdr3_aa: CASRRSTGGNNEQFF
cdr3_nt: TGTGCCAGCAGGAGGTCAACGGGGGGGAACAATGAGCAGTTCTTC

v_call: TRBV15
d_call: -
j_call: TRBJ2-1
clone_size: -
cdr3_aa: CATSVRGQRTYNEQFF
cdr3_nt: TGTGCCACCAGCGTTCGAGGACAGCGGACCTACAATGAGCAGTTCTTC

v_call: TRBV15
d_call: -
j_call: TRBJ1-3
clone_size: -
cdr3_aa: CATSRSGGSSGNTIYF
cdr3_nt: TGTGCCACCAGCAGAAGCGGGGGGAGCTCTGGAAACACCATATATTTT

v_call: TRBV5-1
d_call: -
j_call: TRBJ2-5
clone_size: few
cdr3_aa: CASSLTGRETQYF
cdr3_nt: TGCGCCAGCAGCTTGACAGGGAGAGAGACCCAGTACTTC

v_call: TRBV6-2/TRBV6-3
d_call: TRBD2
j_call: TRBJ2-1
clone_size: -
cdr3_aa: CASSYAGGLAYNEQFF
cdr3_nt: TGTGCCAGCAGTTACGCGGGGGGACTAGCGTACAATGAGCAGTTCTTC

v_call: TRBV7-9
d_call: -
j_call: TRBJ2-7
clone_size: once
cdr3_aa: CASSPQTSSYEQYF
cdr3_nt: TGTGCCAGCAGCCCACAGACGTCCTCCTACGAGCAGTACTTC

v_call: TRBV7-8
d_call: -
j_call: TRBJ2-6
clone_size: -
cdr3_aa: CASSLRPGAGANVLTF
cdr3_nt: TGTGCCAGCAGCTTACGCCCAGGGGCTGGGGCCAACGTCCTGACTTTC

v_call: TRBV11-2
d_call: TRBD2
j_call: TRBJ2-3
clone_size: -
cdr3_aa: CASSLDPGLGLRTDTQYF
cdr3_nt: TGTGCCAGCAGCTTAGATCCCGGACTAGGTCTACGCACAGATACGCAGTATTTT

v_call: TRBV30
d_call: TRBD1
j_call: TRBJ1-4
clone_size: -
cdr3_aa: CAWSQGAGEKLFF
cdr3_nt: TGTGCCTGGTCCCAGGGGGCCGGTGAAAAACTGTTTTTT